The 18 T cell receptor beta chains reported below all come from one sample, sequenced in a study of identical twins. MiXCR was run by TCRdb on the 5' RACE reads, yielding one entry per CDR3 protein. Altogether approximately 600,000 distinct CDR3 sequences are present, 7.1% being singletons, with the ten largest covering approximately 1.5%. The sample was also linked to a second study, of yellow fever vaccine responses in identical twins.

Sequenced input: PBMCs. The receptors come from a woman in her late teens or twenties in good health.

The gene calls are TRBV20-1 and TRBJ2-1; 10 bases are shared with TRBD2. V was clipped by 7 bases and J by 3 bases; unmatched bases: 12. The CDR3 runs 16 residues. Germline assignment: CDR1 DFQATT and CDR2 SNEGSKA (reference sequence). CDR3 sequence (DNA): TGCAGTGAAAGAGCGGGGGGGCCATTTGACTACAATGAGCAGTTCTTC. Encoded protein: CSERAGGPFDYNEQFF.

This clonotype was seen repeatedly, ten times or more. The rearrangement links TRBV10-3 to TRBJ2-2, with 7 bases lining up with TRBD1. Looked up from germline, CDR1 is ENHRY and CDR2 is SYGVKD. V shed 6 bases, J shed 4 bases, and the junction held 5 bases outside the gene matches. This CDR3 comprises 14 residues. This CDR3 reads CAISLTGSTGELFF. DNA of the CDR3: TGTGCCATCAGCCTGACAGGGAGCACCGGGGAGCTGTTTTTT.

The chain combines TRBV5-1 with TRBJ2-1; 7 bases agree with TRBD2. The germline CDR1 and CDR2 sequences are SGHRS and YFSETQ. The CDR3 contains 16 residues. The J segment lost 4 bases and the V segment lost 4 bases, leaving 11 bases of the junction unmatched. The CDR3 DNA follows: TGCGCCAGCAGCCTCGCCTCTAGCGGCCTTTACAATGAGCAGTTCTTC. Translated, it gives CASSLASSGLYNEQFF.

This clonotype occurred a few times. This chain connects TRBV7-9 to TRBJ1-1, with a weak D call TRBD1 (6 bases). Trimming shortened V by 3 bases and J by 1 base, and 9 bases separated the two germline ends. This CDR3 region has 14 residues. Germline lookup yields CDR1 SEHNR and CDR2 FQNEAQ (reference sequence). CDR3 nucleotide sequence: TGTGCCAGCAGCTTCGGACAGCCGAACACTGAAGCTTTCTTT. Translated, it gives CASSFGQPNTEAFF.

This clonotype was picked up many times. The gene calls are TRBV12-3 or TRBV12-4 and TRBJ1-1, with TRBD1 as a possible D gene (6 bases). The V and J ends lost 5 bases and 7 bases respectively, with 14 bases between them. This CDR3 has 13 residues. The DNA for the CDR3 is TGTGCCAGCAGTAGGGGGACCGGGATTGAAGCTTTCTTT. The encoded protein is CASSRGTGIEAFF.

The chain carries TRBV5-1 and TRBJ1-1, with D tentatively TRBD1 (6 bases). V lost 4 bases, J lost 5 bases, and 12 bases lay in between. Per the germline V gene, CDR1 is SGHRS and CDR2 is YFSETQ. The CDR3 extends over 13 amino acids. The CDR3 nucleotides are TGCGCCAGCAGCATCAGGGGTATGACTGAAGCTTTCTTT. It encodes CASSIRGMTEAFF.

The chain recombines TRBV24-1 with TRBJ2-1; 8 bases line up with TRBD1. The V and J ends lost 5 bases and 3 bases, in that order; junction bases with no gene match: 5. The CDR3 is 15 amino acids. CDR1 is KGHDR and CDR2 is SFDVKD in the germline V gene. This CDR3 is CATSVTGGFYNEQFF. CDR3 coding DNA: TGTGCCACCAGTGTCACAGGGGGGTTCTACAATGAGCAGTTCTTC.

This clonotype showed up just a few times. This chain joins TRBV15 and TRBJ1-2; D is unclear. The V gene's germline CDR1 is LNHNV and CDR2 YYDKDF (reference sequence). The germline V and J ends were trimmed by 0 bases and 6 bases, with 8 bases remaining between them. The CDR3 contains 13 residues. CDR3 bases: TGTGCCACCAGCAGAGATAGGGAGGATGGCTACACCTTC. Its protein is CATSRDREDGYTF.

This chain links TRBV5-6 with TRBJ2-2; D might be TRBD2 (6 bases). Germline CDR1 reads SGHDT; CDR2 reads YYEEEE. The V and J ends lost 0 bases and 4 bases respectively, with 13 bases between them. CDR3 length equals 16 residues. CDR3 residues: CASSLAPAGVTGELFF. The CDR3 nucleotides read TGTGCCAGCAGCTTGGCCCCAGCGGGCGTCACCGGGGAGCTGTTTTTT.

This clonotype showed up many times. This chain links TRBV20-1 with TRBJ2-5; unclear D gene. V shed 1 base and J shed 1 base, with 7 bases lying between them. CDR3 size: 13 residues. Germline V gene data show CDR1 as DFQATT and CDR2 as SNEGSKA (reference sequence). The CDR3 nucleotides read TGCAGTGCTAGAGTATATCTCCAAGAGACCCAGTACTTC. Translating it yields CSARVYLQETQYF.

This clonotype has only a few counts. V is TRBV6-1 and J is TRBJ2-7; 7 bases are a match to TRBD2. Trimming took 10 bases from V and 4 from J; bases not matched to a gene: 13. This CDR3 has 14 amino acids. The germline V gene encodes CDR1 MNHNS and CDR2 SASEGT. CDR3 sequence: CATQTSSEGYEQYF. DNA of the CDR3: TGTGCCACCCAGACTAGCTCGGAGGGGTACGAGCAGTACTTC.

This rearrangement joins TRBV29-1 to TRBJ2-1; 12 nucleotides match TRBD2. With V trimmed by 4 bases and J by 6 bases, 7 bases remained unmatched. This CDR3 comprises 15 residues. Germline-derived CDR1 and CDR2 are SQVTM and ANQGSEA. CDR3 sequence: CSVGLGTSGFNEQFF. The CDR3 coding sequence is TGCAGCGTTGGCCTCGGGACTAGCGGGTTCAATGAGCAGTTCTTC.

V and J are TRBV28 and TRBJ2-1; D not certain. The germline V and J ends were trimmed by 2 bases and 2 bases, with 10 bases remaining between them. Germline CDR1 is MDHEN and CDR2 is SYDVKM. This CDR3 comprises 15 residues. The CDR3 sequence is CASSLKGLPYNEQFF. The CDR3 bases are TGTGCCAGCAGTTTAAAGGGCCTCCCCTACAATGAGCAGTTCTTC.

The J gene is TRBJ2-1, the V gene TRBV7-2; 9 bases match TRBD2. The junction had 8 bases not matched to a gene; V was cut back by 2 bases and J by 3 bases. The CDR3 consists of 17 residues. Per the germline V gene, CDR1 is SGHTA and CDR2 is FQGNSA. In nucleotides, the CDR3 is TGTGCCAGCAGCTTAAAACCTCTAGCGGGGCTCTACAATGAGCAGTTCTTC. The encoded protein is CASSLKPLAGLYNEQFF.

This clonotype appeared a few times. The junction and the germline gene differ at one end; a read error may be behind it. The V call is TRBV4-1, the J call TRBJ2-3, with D unresolved. This CDR3 spans 14 amino acids. Germline loops: CDR1 MGHRA, CDR2 YSYEKL. The chain's CDR3 is CASSQGPAAETQYF. The CDR3 nucleotides read TGCGCCAGCAGCCAAGGGCCAGCAGCAGAAACGCAGTATTTT.

This clonotype was detected ten times or more. V gene TRBV5-1 combines with J gene TRBJ2-1; the D gene is possibly TRBD2 (5 bases). The germline CDR1 and CDR2 sequences are SGHRS and YFSETQ. Trimming took 2 bases from V and 14 from J, leaving 14 bases between them. This CDR3 is built from 12 residues. The CDR3, as DNA: TGCGCCAGCAGCTTTCCAGCCCAGGAGGAGTTCTTC. It translates to CASSFPAQEEFF.

This clonotype was counted many times. This rearrangement joins TRBV25-1 to TRBJ2-1; no definite D call. Germline V gene lookup returns CDR1 MGHDK and CDR2 SYGVNS. V dropped 5 bases and J dropped 8 bases, with 22 bases sitting between them. This CDR3 comprises 16 residues. The CDR3: CASSSSGHSFKDEQFF. The CDR3 DNA is TGTGCCAGCAGTTCGTCGGGCCACTCTTTCAAGGATGAGCAGTTCTTC. The full variable domain, rest sourced from reference TRBV25-1 and TRBJ2-1, is EADIYQTPRYLVIGTGKKITLECSQTMGHDKMYWYQQDPGMELHLIHYSYGVNSTEKGDLSSESTVSRIRTEHFPLTLESARPSHTSQYLCASSSSGHSFKDEQFFGPGTRLTVL.

CDR3 residues: CASSDRTGYDNEQFF. The CDR3 DNA reads as TGCGCCAGCAGCGACCGGACGGGATACGACAATGAGCAGTTCTTC. The J gene is TRBJ2-1, the V gene TRBV4-1; D may be TRBD2 (5 bases). This CDR3 has 15 residues. Deletions cut 5 bases from V and 5 bases from J, with 16 bases between. Germline CDR1 is MGHRA and CDR2 is YSYEKL.